What follows are 11 T cell receptor beta chains derived from one specimen sequenced in a study of T cells after yellow fever vaccination. TCRdb reprocessed the 5' RACE reads with MiXCR, giving one entry per CDR3 protein. The sample lists 300,000 to 400,000 distinct CDR3 sequences, around 13% occurring once. The sample here was CD4+ T cells sorted from PBMCs, taken 15 days after the yellow fever booster vaccination. Source of these receptors: a man aged 18 to 29 who received the YFV17D yellow fever vaccine.

CDR3 coding DNA: TGTGCCAGCAGTCCGGACAGGGCCCGATATGGCTACACCTTC. This codes for CASSPDRARYGYTF. The chain carries TRBV12-3 or TRBV12-4 and TRBJ1-2; 8 positions match TRBD1. J was trimmed by 5 bases and V by 5 bases; bases with no gene match: 7. The CDR3 is made up of 14 amino acids.

There are many counts of this clonotype. V is TRBV4-1 and J is TRBJ2-4; no clear D gene. From germline, CDR1 is MGHRA and CDR2 YSYEKL. Trimming shortened V by 0 bases and J by 0 bases, and 6 bases separated the two germline ends. This CDR3 region has 15 residues. The CDR3 region has the DNA TGCGCCAGCAGCCAAGATCCACTAGCCAAAAACATTCAGTACTTC. Translation gives CASSQDPLAKNIQYF.

This clonotype was counted between two and nine times. One end of the junction does not line up with germline, which may come from a read error. The rearrangement links TRBV14 to TRBJ1-5, with D uncertain. The germline V gene has CDR1 SGHDN and CDR2 FVKESK. This CDR3 has 16 residues. The DNA of the CDR3 is TGTGCCAGCAGCAAAGACGACACTTTGACCCATCAGCCCCAGCATTTT. Its protein product is CASSKDDTLTHQPQHF. Complete variable domain (other parts from reference TRBV14 and TRBJ1-5): EAGVTQFPSHSVIEKGQTVTLRCDPISGHDNLYWYRRVMGKEIKFLLHFVKESKQDESGMPNNRFLAERTGGTYSTLKVQPAELEDSGVYFCASSKDDTLTHQPQHFGDGTRLSIL.

This clonotype was recorded at least ten times. This chain joins TRBV5-1 and TRBJ1-1; weak D call: TRBD1 (6 bases). The CDR3 covers 14 residues. V lost 4 bases to trimming and J lost 7 bases, with 17 bases between them. Germline V gene data show CDR1 as SGHRS and CDR2 as YFSETQ. CDR3 nucleotides: TGCGCCAGCAGCCGACAGCAGGGGTGGGGTGAAGCTTTCTTT. This encodes CASSRQQGWGEAFF.

This clonotype came up a few times. This rearrangement joins TRBV5-4 to TRBJ2-5; D remains unclear. CDR1 and CDR2 from the germline V gene are SGHNT and YYREEE (reference sequence). CDR3 size: 13 residues. Trimming took off 1 base at V and 3 bases at J, with 7 bases between the two ends. This CDR3 is CASSLKTEETQYF. CDR3 nucleotides: TGTGCCAGCAGCTTGAAAACGGAAGAGACCCAGTACTTC.

This clonotype has a handful of counts. The chain links TRBV20-1 to TRBJ2-1; TRBD2 matches 11 bases. This CDR3 has 15 amino acids. Germline V CDR1 and CDR2: DFQATT, SNEGSKA (reference sequence). V shed 2 bases and J 10 bases; nucleotides not matched to a gene: 10. The CDR3 DNA reads TGCAGTGCTAGAACATGGACTAGCGGGCCCTGGGAGCAGTTCTTC. Amino acid sequence: CSARTWTSGPWEQFF.

This clonotype was counted a few times. This chain uses TRBV5-5 with TRBJ1-5; D is unclear. CDR3 size: 15 residues. V was pared by 2 bases and J by 2 bases, with 11 bases between. The germline V gene has CDR1 SGHKS and CDR2 YYEKEE (reference sequence). CDR3 protein: CASSFNGQGNQPQHF. Written as DNA, the CDR3 is TGTGCCAGCAGCTTCAACGGGCAGGGCAATCAGCCCCAGCATTTT.

This chain joins TRBV2 and TRBJ2-1, with a possible D match to TRBD1 (5 bases). The CDR3 sequence is 16 residues long. Trimming shortened V by 4 bases and J by 5 bases, and 18 bases separated the two germline ends. Germline V gene sequence: CDR1 SNHLY, CDR2 FYNNEI. The DNA for the CDR3 is TGTGCCAGCAGTGGGGCGGTACAGGCCCGTGACAATGAGCAGTTCTTC. It specifies CASSGAVQARDNEQFF.

The chain combines TRBV7-9 with TRBJ2-2; no clear D gene. Trimming took 3 bases from V and 5 from J, leaving 10 bases between them. The CDR3 runs 14 residues. Per germline, CDR1 SEHNR and CDR2 FQNEAQ (reference sequence). Here the CDR3 reads CASSFVGSTGELFF. CDR3 bases: TGTGCCAGCAGCTTCGTCGGGTCAACCGGGGAGCTGTTTTTT. Drawing the rest from reference TRBV7-9 and TRBJ2-2, the complete variable domain is DTGVSQNPRHKITKRGQNVTFRCDPISEHNRLYWYRQTLGQGPEFLTYFQNEAQLEKSRLLSDRFSAERPKGSFSTLEIQRTEQGDSAMYLCASSFVGSTGELFFGEGSRLTVL.

This clonotype was counted a few times. The chain couples TRBV9 to TRBJ2-7; D is uncertain. The germline V and J ends were trimmed by 6 bases and 4 bases, with 17 bases remaining between them. The CDR3 is 14 amino acids. Per the germline V gene, CDR1 is SGDLS and CDR2 is YYNGEE. The CDR3 nucleotides are TGTGCCAGCACCAAATCCGGAAGTGATTACGAGCAGTACTTC. Translation: CASTKSGSDYEQYF.

CDR3 sequence: CASSQDRGLWNTIYF. DNA for the CDR3: TGCGCCAGCAGCCAAGACAGGGGGCTTTGGAACACCATATATTTT. The chain employs TRBV4-1 and TRBJ1-3, with 8 bases aligning to TRBD1. The trim removed 0 bases at V and 7 bases at J, leaving 5 bases unmatched. This CDR3 spans 15 amino acids. Looked up from germline, CDR1 is MGHRA and CDR2 is YSYEKL.